This T cell receptor (beta chain) was sequenced for a study of blood T cell repertoires in COVID-19. Sequencing used immunoSEQ multiplex PCR; TCRdb keeps in-frame clones, though not all of them. The sample includes 200,000 to 250,000 clones, 85% to 90% of them seen just once. V was clipped by 1 base and J by 0 bases, with 10 bases between them. The CDR3 contains 15 residues. Germline lookup yields CDR1 SGHVS and CDR2 FNYEAQ. This TCR was sampled from a man aged 18 to 30 with active or convalescent COVID-19. V gene TRBV7-6 combines with J gene TRBJ2-7, with a tentative D call TRBD2 (6 bases). The source material was peripheral blood. The CDR3 region has the DNA TGTGCCAGCAGCTTAGGGAGCGGGCCCTCCTACGAGCAGTACTTC. Protein product: CASSLGSGPSYEQYF.